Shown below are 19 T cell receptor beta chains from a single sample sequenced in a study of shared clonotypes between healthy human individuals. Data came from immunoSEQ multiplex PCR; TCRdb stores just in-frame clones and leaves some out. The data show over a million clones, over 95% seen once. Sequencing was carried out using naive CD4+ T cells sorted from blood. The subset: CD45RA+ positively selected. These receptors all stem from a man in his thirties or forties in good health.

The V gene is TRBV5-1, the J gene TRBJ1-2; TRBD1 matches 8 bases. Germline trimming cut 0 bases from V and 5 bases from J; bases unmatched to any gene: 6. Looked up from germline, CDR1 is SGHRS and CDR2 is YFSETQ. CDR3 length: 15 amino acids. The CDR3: CASSLDGQGIYGYTF. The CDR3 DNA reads TGCGCCAGCAGCTTGGATGGACAGGGAATTTATGGCTACACCTTC.

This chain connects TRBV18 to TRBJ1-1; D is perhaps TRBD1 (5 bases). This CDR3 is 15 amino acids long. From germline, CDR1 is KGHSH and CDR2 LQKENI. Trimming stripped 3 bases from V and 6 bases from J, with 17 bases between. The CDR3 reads CASSPGPNWGPEAFF. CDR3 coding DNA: TGTGCCAGCTCACCGGGGCCCAACTGGGGCCCTGAAGCTTTCTTT. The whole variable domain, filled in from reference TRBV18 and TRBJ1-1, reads NAGVMQNPRHLVRRRGQEARLRCSPMKGHSHVYWYRQLPEEGLKFMVYLQKENIIDESGMPKERFSAEFPKEGPSILRIQQVVRGDSAAYFCASSPGPNWGPEAFFGQGTRLTVV.

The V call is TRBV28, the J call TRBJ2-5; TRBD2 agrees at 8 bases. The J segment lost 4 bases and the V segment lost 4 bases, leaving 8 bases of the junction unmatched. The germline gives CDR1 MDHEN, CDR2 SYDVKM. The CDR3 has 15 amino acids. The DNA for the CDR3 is TGTGCCAGCAGTTCACCTAGCGGGTTAGGAGAGACCCAGTACTTC. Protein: CASSSPSGLGETQYF.

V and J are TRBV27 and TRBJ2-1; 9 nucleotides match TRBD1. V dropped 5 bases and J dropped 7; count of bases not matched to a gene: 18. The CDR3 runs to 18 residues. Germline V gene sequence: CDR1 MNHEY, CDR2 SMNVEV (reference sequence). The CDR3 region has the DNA TGTGCCAGCAGTCCCTATGCCGTGCCGGACAGGGGAAGGAATGAGCAGTTCTTC. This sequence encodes CASSPYAVPDRGRNEQFF.

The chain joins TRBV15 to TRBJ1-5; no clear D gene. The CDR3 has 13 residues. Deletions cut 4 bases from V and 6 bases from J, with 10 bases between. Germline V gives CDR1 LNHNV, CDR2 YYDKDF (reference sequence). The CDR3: CATSIQVVQPQHF. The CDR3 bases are TGTGCCACCAGCATTCAAGTAGTTCAGCCCCAGCATTTT.

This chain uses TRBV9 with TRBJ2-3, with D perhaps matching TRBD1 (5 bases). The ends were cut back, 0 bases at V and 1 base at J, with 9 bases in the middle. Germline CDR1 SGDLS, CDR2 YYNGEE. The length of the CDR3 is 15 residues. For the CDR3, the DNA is TGTGCCAGCAGCGTAGGGCAGGGTGGCACAGATACGCAGTATTTT. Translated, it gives CASSVGQGGTDTQYF.

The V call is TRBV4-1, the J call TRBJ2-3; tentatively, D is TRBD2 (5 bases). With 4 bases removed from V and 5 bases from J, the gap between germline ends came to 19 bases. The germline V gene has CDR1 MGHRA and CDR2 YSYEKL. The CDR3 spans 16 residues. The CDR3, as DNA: TGCGCCAGCAGCCTCTTTGAGGGCGGAACTGGAGATACGCAGTATTTT. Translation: CASSLFEGGTGDTQYF.

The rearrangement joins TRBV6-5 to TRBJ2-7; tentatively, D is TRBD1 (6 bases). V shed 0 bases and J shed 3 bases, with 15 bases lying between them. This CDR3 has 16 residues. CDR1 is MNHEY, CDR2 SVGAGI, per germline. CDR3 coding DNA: TGTGCCAGCAGTTACTCGAGTACTGGGGGCGGCTACGAGCAGTACTTC. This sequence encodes CASSYSSTGGGYEQYF.

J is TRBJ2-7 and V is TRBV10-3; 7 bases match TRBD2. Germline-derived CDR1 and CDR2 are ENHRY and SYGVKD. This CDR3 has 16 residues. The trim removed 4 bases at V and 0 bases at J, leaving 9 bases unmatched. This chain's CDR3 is CAISGWPGGVSYEQYF. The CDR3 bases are TGTGCCATCAGTGGTTGGCCGGGAGGCGTCTCCTACGAGCAGTACTTC.

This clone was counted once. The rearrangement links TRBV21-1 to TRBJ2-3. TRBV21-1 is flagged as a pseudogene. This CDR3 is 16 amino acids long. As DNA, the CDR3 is TGTGCCAGCAGCAACGTGAGGGGTTCCTTTACAGATACGCAGTATTTT. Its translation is CASSNVRGSFTDTQYF.

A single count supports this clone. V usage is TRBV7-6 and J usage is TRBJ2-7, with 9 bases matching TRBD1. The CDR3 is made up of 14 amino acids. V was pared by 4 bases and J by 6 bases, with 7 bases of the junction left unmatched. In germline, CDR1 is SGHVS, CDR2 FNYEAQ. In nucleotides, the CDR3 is TGTGCCAGCAGCTCGCGGGACAGGGTCGCCGAGCAGTACTTC. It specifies CASSSRDRVAEQYF.

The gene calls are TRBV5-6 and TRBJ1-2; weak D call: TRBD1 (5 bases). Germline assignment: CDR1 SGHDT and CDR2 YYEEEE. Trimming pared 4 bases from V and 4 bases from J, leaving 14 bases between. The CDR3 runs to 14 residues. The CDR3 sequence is CASSPGQDFYGYTF. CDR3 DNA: TGTGCCAGCAGCCCCGGACAAGACTTCTATGGCTACACCTTC.

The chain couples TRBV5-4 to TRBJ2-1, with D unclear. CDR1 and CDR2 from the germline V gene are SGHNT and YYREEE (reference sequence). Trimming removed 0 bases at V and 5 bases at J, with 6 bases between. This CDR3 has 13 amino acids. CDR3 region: CASSLDGHNEQFF. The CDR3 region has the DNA TGTGCCAGCAGCTTGGACGGTCACAATGAGCAGTTCTTC.

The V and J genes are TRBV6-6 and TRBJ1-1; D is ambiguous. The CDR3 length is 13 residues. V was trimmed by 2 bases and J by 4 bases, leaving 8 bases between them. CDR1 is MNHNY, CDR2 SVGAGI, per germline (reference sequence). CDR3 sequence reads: CASSYRVGTEAFF. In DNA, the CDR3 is TGTGCCAGCAGTTACAGGGTGGGCACTGAAGCTTTCTTT.

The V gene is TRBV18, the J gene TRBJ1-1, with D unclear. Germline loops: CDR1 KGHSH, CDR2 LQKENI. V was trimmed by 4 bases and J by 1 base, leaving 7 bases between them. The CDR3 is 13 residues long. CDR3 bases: TGTGCCAGCTCACTGGACGGGAACACTGAAGCTTTCTTT. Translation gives CASSLDGNTEAFF.

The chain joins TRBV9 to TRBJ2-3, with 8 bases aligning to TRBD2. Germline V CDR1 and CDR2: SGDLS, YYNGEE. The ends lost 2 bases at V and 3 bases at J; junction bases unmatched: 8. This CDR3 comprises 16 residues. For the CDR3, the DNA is TGTGCCAGCAGCGTTCTCTACGGGGGGGAGACAGATACGCAGTATTTT. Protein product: CASSVLYGGETDTQYF.

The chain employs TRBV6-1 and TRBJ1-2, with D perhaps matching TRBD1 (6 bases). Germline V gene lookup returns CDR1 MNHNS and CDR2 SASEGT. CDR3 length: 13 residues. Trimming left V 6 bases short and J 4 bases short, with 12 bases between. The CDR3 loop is CASRTGESYGYTF. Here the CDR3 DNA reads TGTGCCAGCAGGACAGGAGAGTCCTATGGCTACACCTTC.

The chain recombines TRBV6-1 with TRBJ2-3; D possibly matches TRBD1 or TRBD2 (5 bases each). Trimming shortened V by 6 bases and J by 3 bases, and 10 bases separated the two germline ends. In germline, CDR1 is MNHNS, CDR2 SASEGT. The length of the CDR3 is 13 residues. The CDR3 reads CASRGVGTDTQYF. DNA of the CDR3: TGTGCCAGCAGGGGGGTAGGGACAGATACGCAGTATTTT.

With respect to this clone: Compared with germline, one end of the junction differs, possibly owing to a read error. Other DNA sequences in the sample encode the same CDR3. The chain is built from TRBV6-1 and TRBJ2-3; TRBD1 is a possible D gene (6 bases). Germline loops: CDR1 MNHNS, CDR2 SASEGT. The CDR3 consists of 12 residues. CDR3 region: CASSEVTGTQYF. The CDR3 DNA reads TGTGCCAGCAGTGAGGTGACAGGTACGCAGTATTTT.